The source of this T cell receptor (beta chain) is a study of blood T cell repertoires in COVID-19. Study information: Italy, Spain and the United States were the sources of the convalescent and acute COVID-19 samples. Sample material is recorded as cDNA or gDNA derived from T cells, B-cell-depleted T cells, or PBMCs.

Authors' processing steps: Amplification of reference gene primers was used by the study to estimate nucleated cell counts. Sequencing used immunoSEQ multiplex PCR; TCRdb keeps in-frame clones, though not all of them. V and J calls and clone size are copied from that table; D and trimming were computed from the DNA. The table lists some 400,000 clones, over 75% of them singletons. This clone turned up a few times. Patients of the Seattle cohort, enrolled during active infection, were followed longitudinally. The CDR3 loop spans 15 amino acids. With 5 bases clipped from V and 0 bases from J, the junction kept 8 bases outside the gene matches. Germline CDR1 reads SGHRS; CDR2 reads YFSETQ.

Sequenced sample: peripheral blood. The chain uses TRBV5-1 and TRBJ2-7, with TRBD1 matching over 7 bases. This clonotype originated in a young woman with COVID-19, enrolled during active disease. For the CDR3, the DNA is TGCGCCAGCAGAGCCGGGACAGTTAGCTCCTACGAGCAGTACTTC. Its translation: CASRAGTVSSYEQYF.